This is a list of T cell receptor beta chains from one sample in a study of blood T cell repertoires in COVID-19. The protocol was immunoSEQ multiplex PCR, while the TCRdb copy is restricted to in-frame clones and leaves out a portion. The repertoire holds 150,000 or so clones, with 80% to 85% as singletons. Sequencing was performed on peripheral blood. Receptors were obtained from a human donor in a cohort sampled during active COVID-19. The CDR3 runs from the conserved cysteine through the conserved F or W.

j_call v_call cdr3_aa
TRBJ1-5 TRBV2 CASSVDRLSNQPQHF
TRBJ1-2 TRBV6-5 CATLGGIGGYTF
TRBJ2-1 TRBV5-1 CASSILAGSSYNEQFF
TRBJ1-3 TRBV7-2 CASSFDRGSGNTIYF
TRBJ2-1 TRBV11-3 CASSYQGAAYNEQFF
TRBJ1-1 TRBV7-2 CASRRQGPEAFF
TRBJ1-1 TRBV19 CASSTLGQGSTEAFF
TRBJ2-7 TRBV2 CASSAGTLYEQYF
TRBJ2-1 TRBV19 CASSIQTSGAFNEQFF
TRBJ2-5 TRBV14 CASSLGRRVFETQYF
TRBJ1-2 TRBV28 CASSFWGTNYGYTF
TRBJ2-7 TRBV2 CASSGGTGNYEQYF
TRBJ2-5 TRBV2 CASRDSQDQETQYF
TRBJ1-2 TRBV28 CASSLGAGGSDYGYTF
TRBJ2-5 TRBV5-5 CASSQQGLVLDGETQYF